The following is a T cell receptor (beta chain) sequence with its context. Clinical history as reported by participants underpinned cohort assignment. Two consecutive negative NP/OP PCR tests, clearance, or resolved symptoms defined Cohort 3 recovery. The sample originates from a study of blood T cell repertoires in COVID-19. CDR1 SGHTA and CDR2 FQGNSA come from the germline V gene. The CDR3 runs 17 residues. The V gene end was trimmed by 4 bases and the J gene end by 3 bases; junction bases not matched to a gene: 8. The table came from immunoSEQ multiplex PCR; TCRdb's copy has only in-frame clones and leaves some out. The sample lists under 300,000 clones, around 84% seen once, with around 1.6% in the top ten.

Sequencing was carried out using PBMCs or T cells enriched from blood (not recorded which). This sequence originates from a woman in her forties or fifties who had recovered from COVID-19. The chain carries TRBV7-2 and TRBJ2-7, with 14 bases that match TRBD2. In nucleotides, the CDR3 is TGTGCCAGCAGCTCGGGACTAGCGGGAGTAAAGGACTACGAGCAGTACTTC. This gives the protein CASSSGLAGVKDYEQYF.